This entry lists 14 T cell receptor beta chains sequenced from one sample in a study of monozygotic twins with inflammatory bowel disease (dated by TCRdb to between 2018 and 2021). Preparation of the library involved 5' RACE. Sequencing was performed on an Illumina HiSeq 2500. TCRdb reprocessed the raw reads; every CDR3 protein sequence is a single record, and DNA is not supplied. This sample's records show some 330,000 distinct CDR3 sequences. Together, the top ten hold 5.6% of the sample. Sequencing input: blood. Receptors originate from a human donor with ulcerative colitis or Crohn's disease, or a healthy co-twin of an affected twin (not recorded which).

The V call is TRBV4-1, the J call TRBJ2-7; absent DNA, TCRdb's TRBD1 call cannot be checked. The germline CDR1 and CDR2 sequences are MGHRA and YSYEKL. The CDR3 has 13 residues. The CDR3 here is CASSPWTGGEQYF.

V and J are TRBV20-1 and TRBJ2-2; absent DNA, TCRdb's TRBD1 call cannot be checked. The CDR3 sequence is 15 residues long. Germline V gene data show CDR1 as DFQATT and CDR2 as SNEGSKA (reference sequence). CDR3 in amino acids: CSATDKSRGAGELYF.

Here the CDR3 reads CASSNGLGADTEAFF. The chain combines TRBV6-1 with TRBJ1-1; TCRdb outputs TRBD1, but without DNA this stays unchecked. Germline-derived CDR1 and CDR2 are MNHNS and SASEGT. This CDR3 contains 15 residues.

CDR3 residues: CASSEAGTAEQYF. The chain employs TRBV2 and TRBJ2-7; TCRdb's D call of TRBD1 is untestable without DNA. The germline V gene has CDR1 SNHLY and CDR2 FYNNEI. The CDR3 runs to 13 residues. Filled out from reference TRBV2 and TRBJ2-7, the complete variable domain reads EPEVTQTPSHQVTQMGQEVILRCVPISNHLYFYWYRQILGQKVEFLVSFYNNEISEKSEIFDDQFSVERPDGSNFTLKIRSTKLEDSAMYFCASSEAGTAEQYFGPGTRLTVT.

The V gene is TRBV6-1, the J gene TRBJ1-6; TCRdb names TRBD1, which stays unverified in the absence of DNA. Germline V gene lookup returns CDR1 MNHNS and CDR2 SASEGT. The CDR3 has 15 residues. This chain's CDR3 is CASRTTGGLASPLHF.

The V gene is TRBV20-1, the J gene TRBJ2-3; TCRdb designates TRBD1, a call that cannot be tested without DNA. From germline, CDR1 is DFQATT and CDR2 SNEGSKA (reference sequence). The CDR3 is 17 residues long. CDR3 in amino acids: CSARDSGTPSSTDTQYF.

J is TRBJ1-5 and V is TRBV12-3 or TRBV12-4; checking the TCRdb D call of TRBD1 is not possible without DNA. CDR3 length: 13 residues. The CDR3 protein is CASSQTGRGPQHF.

The V and J genes are TRBV7-2 and TRBJ2-2; the D gene TCRdb calls, TRBD2, cannot be checked with no DNA. Germline CDR1 is SGHTA and CDR2 is FQGNSA. The CDR3 loop spans 16 amino acids. CDR3 sequence: CASSPLLAGDTGELFF.

V and J are TRBV11-2 and TRBJ2-3; TCRdb designates TRBD2, a call that cannot be tested without DNA. Germline-derived CDR1 and CDR2 are SGHAT and FQNNGV. This CDR3 region has 16 residues. CDR3 region: CASSTTSGGALDTQYF. Filled out from reference TRBV11-2 and TRBJ2-3, the complete variable domain reads EAGVAQSPRYKIIEKRQSVAFWCNPISGHATLYWYQQILGQGPKLLIQFQNNGVVDDSQLPKDRFSAERLKGVDSTLKIQPAKLEDSAVYLCASSTTSGGALDTQYFGPGTRLTVL.

The rearrangement links TRBV30 to TRBJ2-2; the TCRdb D gene call, TRBD2, has no DNA to confirm it. Per germline, CDR1 GTSNPN and CDR2 SVGIG (reference sequence). The CDR3 covers 15 residues. CDR3 sequence: CAWSQSGRNTGELFF. The entire variable domain, with the rest obtained from reference TRBV30 and TRBJ2-2, is as follows: SQTIHQWPATLVQPVGSPLSLECTVEGTSNPNLYWYRQAAGRGLQLLFYSVGIGQISSEVPQNLSASRPQDRQFILSSKKLLLSDSGFYLCAWSQSGRNTGELFFGEGSRLTVL.

The V gene is TRBV7-2, the J gene TRBJ2-3; checking the TCRdb D call of TRBD2 is not possible without DNA. The CDR3 contains 14 residues. Germline V CDR1 and CDR2: SGHTA, FQGNSA. The CDR3 spells CASSPGLGGDTQYF.

This rearrangement joins TRBV7-9 to TRBJ2-7. The CDR3 spans 12 residues. The germline CDR1 and CDR2 sequences are SEHNR and FQNEAQ (reference sequence). The CDR3 reads CASSRTVYEQYF.

The rearrangement joins TRBV9 to TRBJ2-1; TCRdb designates TRBD2, a call that cannot be tested without DNA. CDR1 is SGDLS and CDR2 is YYNGEE in the germline V gene. The CDR3 has 13 amino acids. The CDR3 reads CASRTSGSGEQFF.

The chain's CDR3 is CASSQVGGEQFF. The genes are TRBV4-3 and TRBJ2-1. There are 12 residues in the CDR3. CDR1 and CDR2 (germline): LGHNA, YSLEER.